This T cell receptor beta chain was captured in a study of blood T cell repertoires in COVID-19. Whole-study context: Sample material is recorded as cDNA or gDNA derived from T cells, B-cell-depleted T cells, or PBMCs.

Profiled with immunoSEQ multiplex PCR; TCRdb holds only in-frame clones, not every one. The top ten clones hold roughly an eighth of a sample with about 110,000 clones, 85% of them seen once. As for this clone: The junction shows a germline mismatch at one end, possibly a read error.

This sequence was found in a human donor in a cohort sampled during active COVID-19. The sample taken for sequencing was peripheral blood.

The CDR3: CAGRQTASYNEQFF. The CDR3 bases are TGTGCCGGTAGACAGACAGCCTCCTACAATGAGCAGTTCTTC. This rearrangement joins TRBV19 to TRBJ2-1; tentative D call: TRBD1 (5 bases). CDR1 and CDR2 from the germline V gene are LNHDA and SQIVND (reference sequence). There are 14 residues in the CDR3.